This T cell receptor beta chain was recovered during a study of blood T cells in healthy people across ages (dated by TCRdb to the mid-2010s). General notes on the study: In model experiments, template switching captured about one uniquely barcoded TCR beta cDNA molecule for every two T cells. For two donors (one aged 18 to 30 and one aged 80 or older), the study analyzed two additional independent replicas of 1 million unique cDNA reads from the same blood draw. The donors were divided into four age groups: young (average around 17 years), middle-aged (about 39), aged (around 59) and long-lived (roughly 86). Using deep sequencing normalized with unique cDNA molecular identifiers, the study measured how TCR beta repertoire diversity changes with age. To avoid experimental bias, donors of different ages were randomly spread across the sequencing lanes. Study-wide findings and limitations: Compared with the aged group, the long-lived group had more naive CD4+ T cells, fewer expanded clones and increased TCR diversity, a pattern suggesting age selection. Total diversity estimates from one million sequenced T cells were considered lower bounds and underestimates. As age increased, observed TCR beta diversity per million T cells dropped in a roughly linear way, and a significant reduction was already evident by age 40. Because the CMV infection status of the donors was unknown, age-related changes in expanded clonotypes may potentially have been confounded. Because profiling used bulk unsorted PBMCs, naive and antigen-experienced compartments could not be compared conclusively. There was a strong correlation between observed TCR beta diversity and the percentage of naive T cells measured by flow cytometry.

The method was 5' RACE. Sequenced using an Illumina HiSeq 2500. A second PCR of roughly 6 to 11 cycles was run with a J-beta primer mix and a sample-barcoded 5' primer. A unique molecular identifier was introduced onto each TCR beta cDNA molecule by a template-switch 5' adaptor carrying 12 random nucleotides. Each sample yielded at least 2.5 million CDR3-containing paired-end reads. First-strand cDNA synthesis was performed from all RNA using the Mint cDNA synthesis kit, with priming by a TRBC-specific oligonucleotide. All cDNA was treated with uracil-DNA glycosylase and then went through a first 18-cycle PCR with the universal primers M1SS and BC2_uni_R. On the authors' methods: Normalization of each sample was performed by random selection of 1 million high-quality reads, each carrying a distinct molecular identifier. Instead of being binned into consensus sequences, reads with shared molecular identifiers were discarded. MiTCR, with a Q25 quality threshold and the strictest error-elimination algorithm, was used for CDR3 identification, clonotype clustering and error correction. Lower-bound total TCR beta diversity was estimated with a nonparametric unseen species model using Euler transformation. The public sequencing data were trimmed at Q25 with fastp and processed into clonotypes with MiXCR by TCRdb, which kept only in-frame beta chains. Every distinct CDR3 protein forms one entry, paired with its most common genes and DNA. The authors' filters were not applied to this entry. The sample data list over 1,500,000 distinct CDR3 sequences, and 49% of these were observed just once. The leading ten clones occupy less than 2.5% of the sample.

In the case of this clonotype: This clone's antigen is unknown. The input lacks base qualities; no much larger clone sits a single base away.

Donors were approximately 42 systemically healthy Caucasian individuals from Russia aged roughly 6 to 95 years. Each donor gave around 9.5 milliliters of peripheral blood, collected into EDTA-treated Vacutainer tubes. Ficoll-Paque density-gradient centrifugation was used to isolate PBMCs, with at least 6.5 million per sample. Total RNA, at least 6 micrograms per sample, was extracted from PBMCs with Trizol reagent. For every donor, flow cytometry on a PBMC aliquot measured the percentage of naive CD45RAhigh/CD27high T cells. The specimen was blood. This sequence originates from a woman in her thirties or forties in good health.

CDR3 protein: CASSYSPRTVRHEQFF. In nucleotide form, the sequence is TGTGCCAGCAGTTACTCACCGCGGACTGTTCGCCATGAGCAGTTCTTC. This receptor chain uses TRBV6-2 or TRBV6-3 and TRBJ2-1; a tentative D call is TRBD2 (5 bases match). In the germline V gene, CDR1 corresponds to MNHEY and CDR2 to SVGEGT. The CDR3 sequence holds 16 residues, the cysteine and phenylalanine included. Only the CDR3 part of the read is kept: 48 bases, read in frame from the first base. V is pared back by 0 bases and J by 8 bases, with 17 bases lying between the germline termini.